The clone carrying this T cell receptor beta chain was picked up many times. MiXCR, applied by TCRdb to the 5' RACE reads, yields one record per CDR3 protein. Of 350,000 to 450,000 distinct CDR3 sequences in the sample, roughly 6.2% were seen once. The ends were cut back, 4 bases at V and 7 bases at J, with 8 bases in the middle. The germline V gene encodes CDR1 SGHTA and CDR2 FQGNSA. This CDR3 region has 12 residues. This specimen belongs to a study of T cells after yellow fever vaccination. The chain carries TRBV7-2 and TRBJ2-1, with D hard to call. The specimen was PBMCs, collected 5 days after the yellow fever booster vaccination. This TCR came from a man aged 30 to 45 who received the YFV17D yellow fever vaccine. This chain's CDR3 is CASSSLGNEQFF. The CDR3 region has the DNA TGTGCCAGCAGCTCGCTTGGTAATGAGCAGTTCTTC. The full variable domain, its missing parts supplied by reference TRBV7-2 and TRBJ2-1, is GAGVSQSPSNKVTEKGKDVELRCDPISGHTALYWYRQSLGQGLEFLIYFQGNSAPDKSGLPSDRFSAERTGGSVSTLTIQRTQQEDSAVYLCASSSLGNEQFFGPGTRLTVL.